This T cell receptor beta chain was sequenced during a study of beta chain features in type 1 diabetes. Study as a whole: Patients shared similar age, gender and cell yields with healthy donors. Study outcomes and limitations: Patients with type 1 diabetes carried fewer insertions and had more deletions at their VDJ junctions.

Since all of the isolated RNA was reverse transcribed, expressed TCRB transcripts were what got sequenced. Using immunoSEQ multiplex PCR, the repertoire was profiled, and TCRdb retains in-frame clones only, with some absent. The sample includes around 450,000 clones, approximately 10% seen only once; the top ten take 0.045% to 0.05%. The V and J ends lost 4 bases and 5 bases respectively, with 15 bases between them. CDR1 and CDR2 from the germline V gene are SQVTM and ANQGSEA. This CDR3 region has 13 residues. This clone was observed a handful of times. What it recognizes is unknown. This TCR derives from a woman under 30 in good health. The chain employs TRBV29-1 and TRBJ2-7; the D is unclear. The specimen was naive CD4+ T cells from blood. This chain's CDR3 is CSVGPGLMDEQYV. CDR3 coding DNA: TGCAGCGTTGGCCCGGGTCTAATGGACGAGCAGTACGTC.